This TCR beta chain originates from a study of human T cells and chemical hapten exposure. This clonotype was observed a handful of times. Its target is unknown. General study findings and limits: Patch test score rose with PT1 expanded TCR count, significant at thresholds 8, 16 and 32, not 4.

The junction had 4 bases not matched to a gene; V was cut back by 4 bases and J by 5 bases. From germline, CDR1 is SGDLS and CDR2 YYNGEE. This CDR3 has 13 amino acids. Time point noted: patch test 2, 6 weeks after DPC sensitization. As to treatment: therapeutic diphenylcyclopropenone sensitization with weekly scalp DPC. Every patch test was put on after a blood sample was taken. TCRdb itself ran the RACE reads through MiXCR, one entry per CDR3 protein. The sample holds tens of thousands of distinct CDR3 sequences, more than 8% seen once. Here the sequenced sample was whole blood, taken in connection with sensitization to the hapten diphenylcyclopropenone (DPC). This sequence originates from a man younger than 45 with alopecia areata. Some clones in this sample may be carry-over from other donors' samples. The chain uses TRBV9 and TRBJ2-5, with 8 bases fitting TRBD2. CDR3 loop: CASSRTSLETQYF. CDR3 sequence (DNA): TGTGCCAGCAGCCGGACTAGCTTGGAGACCCAGTACTTC. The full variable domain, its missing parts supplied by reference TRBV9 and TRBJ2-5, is DSGVTQTPKHLITATGQRVTLRCSPRSGDLSVYWYQQSLDQGLQFLIQYYNGEERAKGNILERFSAQQFPDLHSELNLSSLELGDSALYFCASSRTSLETQYFGPGTRLLVL.